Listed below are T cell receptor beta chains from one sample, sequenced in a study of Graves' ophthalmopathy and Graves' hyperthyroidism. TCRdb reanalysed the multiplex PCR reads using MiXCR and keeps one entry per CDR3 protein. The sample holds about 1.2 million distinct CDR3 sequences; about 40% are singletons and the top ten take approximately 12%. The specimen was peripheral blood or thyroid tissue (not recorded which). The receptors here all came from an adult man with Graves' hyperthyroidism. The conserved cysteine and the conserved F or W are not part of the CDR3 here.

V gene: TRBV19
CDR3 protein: ASSIRGTGLDEQY

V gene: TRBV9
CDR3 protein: ASSRGQVARETQY

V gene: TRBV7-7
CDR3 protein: ASRPTGIEKLF

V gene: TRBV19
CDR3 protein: ASLGDHRSYEQY

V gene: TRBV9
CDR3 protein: ASSQVPGLTLAAGYT

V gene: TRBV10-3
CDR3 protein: AISEPRQGFQRY

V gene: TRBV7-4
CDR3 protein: ASSSVTGGGSGANVLT

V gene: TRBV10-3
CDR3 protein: AISAGEKLF

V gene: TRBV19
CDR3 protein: ASSILGGGAYEQY

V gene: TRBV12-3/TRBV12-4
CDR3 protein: ASSLTPNWYGNQPQH

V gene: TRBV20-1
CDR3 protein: SARIMKGYNSPLH

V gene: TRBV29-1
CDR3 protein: SARTTVRYEQY

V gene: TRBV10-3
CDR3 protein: AISRTDNSNQPQY

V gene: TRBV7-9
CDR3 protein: ASSPMGLETQY

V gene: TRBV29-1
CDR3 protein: SLADGYEQY

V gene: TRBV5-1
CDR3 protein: ASSPARSAATNEKLF

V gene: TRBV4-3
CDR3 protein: ASSQAGASYGYT

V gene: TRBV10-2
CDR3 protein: ASIEGPFSGELF

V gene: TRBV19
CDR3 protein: ASSATGSYGYT

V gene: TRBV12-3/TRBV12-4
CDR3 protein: ASTPRGGYNSPLH

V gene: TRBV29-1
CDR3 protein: SVPATGSAEAF

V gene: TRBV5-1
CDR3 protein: ASGATSSYEQY

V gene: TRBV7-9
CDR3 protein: ASRPDSRDNNEKLF

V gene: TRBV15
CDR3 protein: ATSRTGGKETQY